The next 29 T cell receptor beta chains were all read from a single sample in a study of blood T cell repertoires in COVID-19. Here immunoSEQ multiplex PCR was the method, and the copy in TCRdb shows in-frame clones only, minus some. The sample yields 200,000 to 300,000 clones, approximately 86% seen once. The sequenced sample consisted of peripheral blood. The receptor source for this set is a man aged 25-40 years with active or convalescent COVID-19.

The CDR3 sequence: CASSLTGDTVPGTQYF. The CDR3 nucleotides are TGTGCCAGCAGTCTTACAGGGGACACCGTCCCAGGTACGCAGTATTTT. The chain recombines TRBV2 with TRBJ2-3; 7 nucleotides agree with TRBD1. CDR3 length equals 16 residues. Trimming took 5 bases from V and 8 from J; bases not matched to a gene: 16. Germline V gene lookup returns CDR1 SNHLY and CDR2 FYNNEI.

The chain is built from TRBV18 and TRBJ1-5; 9 bases are a match to TRBD1. The V gene's germline CDR1 is KGHSH and CDR2 LQKENI. The CDR3 is 15 residues long. V trimming: 6 bases; J trimming: 7 bases; junction bases outside the gene matches: 10. DNA of the CDR3: TGTGCCAGCTCGCCCCGGGACAGGGCGGCCCAGCCCCAGCATTTT. Translating it yields CASSPRDRAAQPQHF.

V usage is TRBV7-4 and J usage is TRBJ1-1; TRBD1 aligns across 8 bases. The germline V gene has CDR1 SGHVT and CDR2 SQSDAQ. The CDR3 is made up of 15 amino acids. J gave up 3 bases and V 3 bases, and 6 bases lay outside the gene matches. CDR3 DNA: TGTGCCAGCAGCTTCCGGGACAGGTGGTACACTGAAGCTTTCTTT. Its translation is CASSFRDRWYTEAFF.

The chain links TRBV20-1 to TRBJ2-7; D possibly corresponds to TRBD1 (5 bases). V was trimmed by 3 bases and J by 9 bases, leaving 12 bases between them. The CDR3 spans 11 residues. Germline loops: CDR1 DFQATT, CDR2 SNEGSKA (reference sequence). The CDR3 loop reads CSASFIDRQYF. The DNA for the CDR3 is TGCAGTGCTAGTTTTATCGACAGGCAGTACTTC.

The chain uses TRBV11-2 and TRBJ2-7; the D gene is possibly TRBD2 (6 bases). The V end lost 4 bases, the J end lost 4 bases, and 17 bases lay between the germline ends. This CDR3 contains 15 residues. CDR1 is SGHAT, CDR2 FQNNGV, per germline. CDR3 amino acids: CASSWGDSLGYEQYF. In DNA, the CDR3 is TGTGCCAGCAGCTGGGGGGATTCTTTAGGGTACGAGCAGTACTTC.

J is TRBJ1-4 and V is TRBV5-5; tentative D call: TRBD1 (5 bases). The length of the CDR3 is 14 residues. The germline V gene encodes CDR1 SGHKS and CDR2 YYEKEE (reference sequence). Trimming stripped 3 bases from V and 3 bases from J, with 9 bases between. CDR3 nucleotides: TGTGCCAGCAGCTACGGGACTTCTAATGAAAAACTGTTTTTT. It specifies CASSYGTSNEKLFF. Drawing the rest from reference TRBV5-5 and TRBJ1-4, the complete variable domain is DAGVTQSPTHLIKTRGQQVTLRCSPISGHKSVSWYQQVLGQGPQFIFQYYEKEERGRGNFPDRFSARQFPNYSSELNVNALLLGDSALYLCASSYGTSNEKLFFGSGTQLSVL.

The sample holds a few counts of this clone. The chain joins TRBV13 to TRBJ2-7, with 7 bases lining up with TRBD1. This CDR3 comprises 14 residues. V lost 5 bases, J lost 0 bases, and 4 bases stayed unmatched. Germline V gene sequence: CDR1 PRHDT, CDR2 FYEKMQ (reference sequence). The CDR3 DNA reads as TGTGCCAGCAGCACTGAGGGGGCCTCCTACGAGCAGTACTTC. Its translation: CASSTEGASYEQYF.

This clone was seen only a few times. The rearrangement links TRBV4-1 to TRBJ2-5, with 8 bases identical to TRBD1. V lost 5 bases, J lost 4 bases, and 6 bases stayed unmatched. CDR1 is MGHRA, CDR2 YSYEKL, per germline. The CDR3 consists of 14 residues. The CDR3 here is CASSTGGFRETQYF. CDR3 in DNA: TGCGCCAGCAGCACAGGGGGATTTCGAGAGACCCAGTACTTC.

CDR3 bases: TGTGCCAGCTCCCAGGGGCGGAACACTGAAGCTTTCTTT. Protein: CASSQGRNTEAFF. The chain has TRBV11-3 and TRBJ1-1; possibly TRBD1 for D (6 bases). This CDR3 is 13 amino acids long. V was clipped by 8 bases and J by 1 base, with 11 bases between them. From germline, CDR1 is SGHNT and CDR2 YENEEA.

The chain employs TRBV4-2 and TRBJ2-1; the match to TRBD2 covers 9 bases. The CDR3 is made up of 18 amino acids. Germline-derived CDR1 and CDR2 are LGHNA and YNFKEQ. Trimming at V came to 0 bases and at J to 2 bases, leaving 8 bases not matched to a gene. DNA for the CDR3: TGTGCCAGCAGCCAAGATCCCCTAGCGGGGACCACCTACAATGAGCAGTTCTTC. It is translated as CASSQDPLAGTTYNEQFF.

The chain is built from TRBV21-1 and TRBJ1-4; the table gives TRBD1 as D, unverified against the DNA. TRBV21-1 is a documented pseudogene. CDR3 length equals 13 residues. CDR3 loop: CASRGTYNEKLFF. The DNA of the CDR3 is TGTGCCAGCAGAGGGACATATAATGAAAAACTGTTTTTT.

This chain links TRBV19 with TRBJ2-3, with D tentatively TRBD1 (6 bases). The CDR3 is made up of 16 amino acids. Trimming took off 1 base at V and 1 base at J, with 12 bases between the two ends. Germline V gives CDR1 LNHDA, CDR2 SQIVND (reference sequence). CDR3 sequence: CASSIARGGGTDTQYF. Here the CDR3 DNA reads TGTGCCAGTAGTATAGCCCGTGGGGGCGGCACAGATACGCAGTATTTT.

V and J are TRBV6-1 and TRBJ1-3; tentative D call: TRBD1 (6 bases). This CDR3 has 16 residues. The V end lost 0 bases, the J end lost 0 bases, and 9 bases lay between the germline ends. Germline CDR1 MNHNS, CDR2 SASEGT. The CDR3 DNA is TGTGCCAGCAGTGAAGCGGGCAGGGGCTCTGGAAACACCATATATTTT. Translating it yields CASSEAGRGSGNTIYF.

This chain connects TRBV19 to TRBJ1-2, with D possibly TRBD1 on 6 matching bases. The CDR3 sequence is 15 residues long. Trimming took 6 bases from V and 0 from J, leaving 14 bases between them. The germline gives CDR1 LNHDA, CDR2 SQIVND (reference sequence). CDR3 DNA sequence: TGTGCCAGTAGCGGAACAGGGCAAGCTAACTATGGCTACACCTTC. It specifies CASSGTGQANYGYTF.

The chain joins TRBV11-2 to TRBJ2-3; weak D call: TRBD1 (6 bases). Germline V gene sequence: CDR1 SGHAT, CDR2 FQNNGV. There are 13 residues in the CDR3. Trimming pared 10 bases from V and 1 base from J, leaving 12 bases between. CDR3 loop: CANRDTRTDTQYF. The CDR3 region has the DNA TGTGCCAATCGGGACACACGCACAGATACGCAGTATTTT.

The count of this clone is one. The chain recombines TRBV5-1 with TRBJ1-2, with 11 positions matching TRBD1. From germline, CDR1 is SGHRS and CDR2 YFSETQ. The CDR3 covers 15 residues. V shed 0 bases and J 2 bases; nucleotides not matched to a gene: 0. In nucleotides, the CDR3 is TGCGCCAGCAGCTTGGGGACAGGGGGCAACTATGGCTACACCTTC. Protein: CASSLGTGGNYGYTF.

This clone came up a few times. The chain employs TRBV5-1 and TRBJ1-2; 7 bases fit TRBD1. The germline V gene encodes CDR1 SGHRS and CDR2 YFSETQ. With 3 bases clipped from V and 8 bases from J, the junction kept 4 bases outside the gene matches. This CDR3 spans 12 amino acids. The CDR3 DNA is TGCGCCAGCAGCTGGCAGGGGGAGGGCTACACCTTC. Residues: CASSWQGEGYTF. The variable domain in full, completed from reference TRBV5-1 and TRBJ1-2, reads KAGVTQTPRYLIKTRGQQVTLSCSPISGHRSVSWYQQTPGQGLQFLFEYFSETQRNKGNFPGRFSGRQFSNSRSEMNVSTLELGDSALYLCASSWQGEGYTFGSGTRLTVV.

This rearrangement joins TRBV5-1 to TRBJ2-2; 10 bases agree with TRBD1. V lost 4 bases and J lost 2; bases outside the gene matches: 8. This CDR3 spans 17 amino acids. Germline loops: CDR1 SGHRS, CDR2 YFSETQ. The CDR3 loop reads CASSISRDRGNTGELFF. The CDR3 bases are TGCGCCAGCAGCATTAGCCGGGACAGGGGAAACACCGGGGAGCTGTTTTTT. Based on the CDR3 plus reference TRBV5-1 and TRBJ2-2, the full variable domain is KAGVTQTPRYLIKTRGQQVTLSCSPISGHRSVSWYQQTPGQGLQFLFEYFSETQRNKGNFPGRFSGRQFSNSRSEMNVSTLELGDSALYLCASSISRDRGNTGELFFGEGSRLTVL.

The chain joins TRBV24-1 to TRBJ2-3; 10 nucleotides agree with TRBD1. The germline gives CDR1 KGHDR, CDR2 SFDVKD. The J segment lost 5 bases and the V segment lost 3 bases, leaving 7 bases of the junction unmatched. The CDR3 length is 16 residues. The DNA for the CDR3 is TGTGCCACCAGTGATACCGGGACAGGGGTGGGAGATACGCAGTATTTT. Its protein product is CATSDTGTGVGDTQYF.

This chain links TRBV9 with TRBJ2-1; TRBD1 agrees at 8 bases. The CDR3 covers 15 residues. The ends lost 3 bases at V and 4 bases at J; junction bases unmatched: 6. CDR1 and CDR2 from the germline V gene are SGDLS and YYNGEE. The CDR3 DNA reads as TGTGCCAGCAGCGAAGGACAGGGTGATTACAATGAGCAGTTCTTC. It codes for CASSEGQGDYNEQFF.

V and J are TRBV7-3 and TRBJ2-1; 11 positions agree with TRBD1. The germline gives CDR1 SGHTA, CDR2 FQGTGA. CDR3 length equals 16 residues. V trimming: 0 bases; J trimming: 8 bases; junction bases outside the gene matches: 6. Written as DNA, the CDR3 is TGTGCCAGCAGCTTAACATCTGGACAGGGGGCTTATGAGCAGTTCTTC. Protein product: CASSLTSGQGAYEQFF.

This chain joins TRBV18 and TRBJ2-2; 8 bases fit TRBD1. Germline CDR1 and CDR2: KGHSH and LQKENI. The CDR3 runs 15 residues. V lost 5 bases to trimming and J lost 0 bases; unmatched junction nucleotides: 2. DNA for the CDR3: TGTGCCAGCTCAAGACAGGGGACGAACACCGGGGAGCTGTTTTTT. Its protein product is CASSRQGTNTGELFF.

This chain joins TRBV4-1 and TRBJ2-2, with D perhaps matching TRBD2 (7 bases). The germline V gene has CDR1 MGHRA and CDR2 YSYEKL. This CDR3 has 17 residues. V lost 0 bases and J 6 bases, leaving 17 bases between the germline ends. CDR3 coding DNA: TGCGCCAGCAGCCAAGATGAAGGGGGGGGCGCGGCCGGGGAGCTGTTTTTT. Translating it yields CASSQDEGGGAAGELFF.

The chain joins TRBV5-4 to TRBJ2-2; 8 bases are a match to TRBD2. The CDR3 spans 17 residues. Germline V gene lookup returns CDR1 SGHNT and CDR2 YYREEE (reference sequence). J was trimmed by 5 bases and V by 0 bases; bases with no gene match: 9. The CDR3, as DNA: TGTGCCAGCAGCTTGGGACCAGCGGGGGAGTCGACCGGGGAGCTGTTTTTT. It translates to CASSLGPAGESTGELFF.

The chain recombines TRBV25-1 with TRBJ2-2; D possibly corresponds to TRBD1 (6 bases). The V end lost 4 bases, the J end lost 5 bases, and 11 bases lay between the germline ends. The CDR3 has 14 amino acids. Per the germline V gene, CDR1 is MGHDK and CDR2 is SYGVNS. The CDR3 DNA sequence: TGTGCCAGCAGTGGATACGACAGGACCGGGGAGCTGTTTTTT. Residues: CASSGYDRTGELFF.

The chain employs TRBV19 and TRBJ1-2; no definite D call. The V gene lost 5 bases and the J gene lost 2 bases, with 9 bases spanning the gap. CDR1 LNHDA and CDR2 SQIVND come from the germline V gene (reference sequence). This CDR3 has 13 amino acids. CDR3 protein: CASSRRSNYGYTF. The CDR3 DNA reads as TGTGCCAGTAGTCGCAGGTCCAACTATGGCTACACCTTC.

The V gene is TRBV18, the J gene TRBJ2-7, with 9 positions matching TRBD2. This CDR3 is built from 16 residues. The trim removed 2 bases at V and 2 bases at J, leaving 7 bases unmatched. The germline gives CDR1 KGHSH, CDR2 LQKENI. In nucleotides, the CDR3 is TGTGCCAGCTCACCATCGGGGCTAGCGGGGACCTACGAGCAGTACTTC. This sequence encodes CASSPSGLAGTYEQYF.

This chain connects TRBV30 to TRBJ1-2; D gene uncertain. V was cut by 0 bases and J by 6 bases, with 8 bases left in between. There are 12 residues in the CDR3. Germline assignment: CDR1 GTSNPN and CDR2 SVGIG (reference sequence). This chain's CDR3 is CAWSVRSDGYTF. Here the CDR3 DNA reads TGTGCCTGGAGTGTACGGAGCGATGGCTACACCTTC.

The V and J genes are TRBV7-8 and TRBJ1-6; 7 bases align to TRBD1. This CDR3 has 15 amino acids. CDR1 and CDR2 from the germline V gene are SGHVS and FQNEAQ. V gave up 6 bases and J gave up 7 bases; unmatched junction bases: 9. CDR3 DNA: TGTGCCAGCAGGGAGACAGGGAGGCTAAATTCACCCCTCCACTTT. Translated, it gives CASRETGRLNSPLHF.